This T cell receptor (beta chain) was identified during a study of blood T cell repertoires in COVID-19. Whole-study context: The samples span acute and convalescent COVID-19 from the United States, Italy and Spain. T cells, B-cell-depleted T cells, or PBMCs provided the cDNA or gDNA that served as material.

In the authors' workflow: Reference gene primer amplification gave nucleated cell count estimates. Sequencing used immunoSEQ multiplex PCR; TCRdb keeps in-frame clones, though not all of them. V and J calls and clone size follow that table, whereas D and trimming were derived from the DNA. The sample records about 71,000 clones, 75% to 90% being singletons. This CDR3 has 17 amino acids. Trimming at V came to 0 bases and at J to 6 bases, leaving 12 bases not matched to a gene. Germline V gives CDR1 MGHRA, CDR2 YSYEKL. V gene TRBV4-1 combines with J gene TRBJ1-1, with 8 bases aligning to TRBD1. This receptor was obtained from a man over 45 with active COVID-19. The material sequenced was peripheral blood. CDR3 residues: CASSQDRGGQGAAEAFF. The CDR3 DNA reads TGCGCCAGCAGCCAAGATAGGGGAGGGCAGGGGGCCGCTGAAGCTTTCTTT.